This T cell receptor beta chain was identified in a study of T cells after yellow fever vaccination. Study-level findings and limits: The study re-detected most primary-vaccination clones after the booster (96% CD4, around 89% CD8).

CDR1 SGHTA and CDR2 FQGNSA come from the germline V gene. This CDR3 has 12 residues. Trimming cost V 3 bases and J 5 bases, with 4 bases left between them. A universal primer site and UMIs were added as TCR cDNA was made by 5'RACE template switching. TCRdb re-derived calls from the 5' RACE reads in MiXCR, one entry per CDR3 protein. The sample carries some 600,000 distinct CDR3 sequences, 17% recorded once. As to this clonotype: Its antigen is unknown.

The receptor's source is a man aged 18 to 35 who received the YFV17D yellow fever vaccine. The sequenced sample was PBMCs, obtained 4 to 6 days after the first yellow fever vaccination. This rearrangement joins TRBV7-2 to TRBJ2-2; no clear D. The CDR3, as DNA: TGTGCCAGCAGCTTCCCAACCGGGGAGCTGTTTTTT. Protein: CASSFPTGELFF.